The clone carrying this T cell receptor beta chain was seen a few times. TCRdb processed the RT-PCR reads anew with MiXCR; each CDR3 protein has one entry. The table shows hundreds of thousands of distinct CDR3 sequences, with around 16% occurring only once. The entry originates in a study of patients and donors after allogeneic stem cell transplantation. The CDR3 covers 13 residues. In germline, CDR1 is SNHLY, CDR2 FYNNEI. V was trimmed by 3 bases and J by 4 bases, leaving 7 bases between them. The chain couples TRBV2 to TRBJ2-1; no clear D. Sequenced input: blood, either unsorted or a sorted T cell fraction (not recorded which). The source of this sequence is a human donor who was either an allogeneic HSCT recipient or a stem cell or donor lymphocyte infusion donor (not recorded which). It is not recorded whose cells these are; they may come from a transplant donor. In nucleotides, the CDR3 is TGTGCCAGCAGTGACCTCAAATACAATGAGCAGTTCTTC. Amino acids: CASSDLKYNEQFF.